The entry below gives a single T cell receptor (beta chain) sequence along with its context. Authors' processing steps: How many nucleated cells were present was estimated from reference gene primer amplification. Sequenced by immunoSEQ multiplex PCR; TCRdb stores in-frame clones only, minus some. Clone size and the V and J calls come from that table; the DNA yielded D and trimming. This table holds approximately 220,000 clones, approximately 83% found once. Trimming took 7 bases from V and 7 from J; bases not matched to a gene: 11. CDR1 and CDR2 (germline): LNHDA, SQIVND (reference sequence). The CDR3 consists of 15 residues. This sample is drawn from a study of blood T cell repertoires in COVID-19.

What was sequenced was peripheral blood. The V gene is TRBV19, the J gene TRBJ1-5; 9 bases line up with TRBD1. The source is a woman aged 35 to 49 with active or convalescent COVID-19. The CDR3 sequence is CASTLGGQGGQPQHF. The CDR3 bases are TGTGCCAGTACCCTTGGGGGACAGGGTGGACAGCCCCAGCATTTT.